The 28 T cell receptor beta chains presented below share a single source sample, sequenced in a study of molecular identifiers for immune sequencing clone quantification. TCRdb reprocessed the PCR reads with MiXCR, giving one entry per CDR3 protein. The table shows roughly 630,000 distinct CDR3 sequences, with roughly 23% occurring only once. The sample consisted of naive CD8+ T cells from blood, with Jurkat cell RNA spiked in. Subset: FACS-sorted CD8+CD4-CCR7+CD45RA+ naive T cells. The receptors were gathered from a human donor in good health. Some libraries in this study had Jurkat cell RNA spiked in.

This sequence joins TRBV6-2 or TRBV6-3 and TRBJ2-7; no clear D gene. The CDR3 has 13 residues. V was cut by 2 bases and J by 2 bases, with 7 bases left in between. Germline CDR1 and CDR2: MNHEY and SVGEGT. DNA of the CDR3: TGTGCCAGCAGTTACGCGGCTCCCTACGAGCAGTACTTC. It is translated as CASSYAAPYEQYF.

The gene calls are TRBV15 and TRBJ1-1; D remains ambiguous. Germline CDR1 LNHNV, CDR2 YYDKDF (reference sequence). V was cut by 1 base and J by 3 bases, with 9 bases left in between. This CDR3 spans 14 amino acids. Here the CDR3 reads CATSRVRGYTEAFF. CDR3 in DNA: TGTGCCACCAGCAGAGTTAGAGGTTACACTGAAGCTTTCTTT.

The chain couples TRBV3-1 to TRBJ2-7; D call uncertain. V gave up 0 bases and J gave up 7 bases, with 10 bases separating them. The CDR3 is 13 residues long. CDR1 and CDR2 (germline): LGHDT, YNNKEL (reference sequence). In DNA form, the CDR3 reads TGTGCCAGCAGCCAAGAGGCCCAGACGGAGCAGTACTTC. Its protein is CASSQEAQTEQYF.

This clonotype has a handful of counts. The chain uses TRBV4-3 and TRBJ2-7; tentatively, D is TRBD1 or TRBD2 (5 bases each). The CDR3 spans 17 residues. Trimming stripped 1 base from V and 2 bases from J, with 18 bases between. Germline values: CDR1 LGHNA, CDR2 YSLEER. The CDR3 region is CASSQVVGERQTYEQYF. The DNA for the CDR3 is TGCGCCAGCAGCCAAGTCGTGGGGGAGCGACAGACCTACGAGCAGTACTTC.

This chain uses TRBV18 with TRBJ1-1; D not resolved. Trimming shortened V by 2 bases and J by 7 bases, and 11 bases separated the two germline ends. This CDR3 has 13 residues. Germline CDR1 reads KGHSH; CDR2 reads LQKENI. CDR3 nucleotide sequence: TGTGCCAGCTCACCATGGAGGGAGAATGAAGCTTTCTTT. It translates to CASSPWRENEAFF.

The chain has TRBV9 and TRBJ2-2; D gene ambiguous. V lost 3 bases and J lost 6, with 6 bases in between. CDR1 SGDLS and CDR2 YYNGEE come from the germline V gene. The CDR3 length is 12 residues. The CDR3 here is CASSATAGELFF. The DNA of the CDR3 is TGTGCCAGCAGCGCCACTGCCGGGGAGCTGTTTTTT.

CDR3 bases: TGTGCCAGCAGCTTAGCGCCTGGCTACACCTTC. Translation: CASSLAPGYTF. The J gene is TRBJ1-2, the V gene TRBV7-9; D is ambiguous. Germline CDR1 and CDR2: SEHNR and FQNEAQ (reference sequence). The CDR3 covers 11 residues. Trimming cost V 0 bases and J 7 bases, with 3 bases left between them.

V is TRBV11-2 and J is TRBJ2-1; 10 bases align to TRBD2. J was trimmed by 5 bases and V by 5 bases; bases with no gene match: 9. CDR1 is SGHAT, CDR2 FQNNGV, per germline. CDR3 length: 16 amino acids. The CDR3 spells CASSEQRGGAHNEQFF. The DNA of the CDR3 is TGTGCCAGCAGCGAACAGCGGGGGGGCGCCCACAATGAGCAGTTCTTC.

The rearrangement links TRBV12-3 or TRBV12-4 to TRBJ2-1, with TRBD2 matching over 9 bases. The V segment lost 6 bases and the J segment 8 bases; nucleotides outside the gene matches: 11. This CDR3 is built from 15 residues. Here the CDR3 reads CASRSGGLVSDEQFF. CDR3 coding DNA: TGTGCCAGCAGAAGCGGGGGGCTTGTCTCTGATGAGCAGTTCTTC.

V gene TRBV9 combines with J gene TRBJ2-7, with D perhaps matching TRBD2 (6 bases). Trimming removed 3 bases at V and 6 bases at J, with 10 bases between. Germline V lookup: CDR1 SGDLS, CDR2 YYNGEE. The CDR3 totals 12 residues. The CDR3 sequence is CASSGSGVEQYF. For the CDR3, the DNA is TGTGCCAGCAGCGGTTCGGGGGTCGAGCAGTACTTC.

This chain uses TRBV7-9 with TRBJ2-7; no clear D gene. Between the trimmed V and J ends, which lost 5 bases and 1 base, there was a span of 12 bases. Germline V CDR1 and CDR2: SEHNR, FQNEAQ (reference sequence). The CDR3 is 14 amino acids. The CDR3 region has the DNA TGTGCCAGCAGCGCGCTTGGGTTATCCTACGAGCAGTACTTC. It codes for CASSALGLSYEQYF.

For this clonotype: Relative to the germline gene, one junction end is altered; a read error may explain this. CDR3 DNA: TGTGCCAGCAGCTTAGATCCCCCCATGAACACCGAAGCTCTCTTT. Protein product: CASSLDPPMNTEALF. The chain combines TRBV11-2 with TRBJ1-1; no firm D call. CDR1 is SGHAT and CDR2 is FQNNGV in the germline V gene. The CDR3 has 15 amino acids.

The chain couples TRBV4-3 to TRBJ2-6; unclear D gene. CDR1 and CDR2 (germline): LGHNA, YSLEER. V lost 0 bases and J lost 0, with 6 bases in between. The CDR3 contains 16 residues. The CDR3 DNA follows: TGCGCCAGCAGCCAAGACACAGACTCTGGGGCCAACGTCCTGACTTTC. Residues: CASSQDTDSGANVLTF.

V is TRBV4-1 and J is TRBJ2-2, with 10 bases fitting TRBD1. J lost 7 bases, V lost 4 bases, and 3 bases had no gene match. The length of the CDR3 is 14 residues. Germline CDR1 MGHRA, CDR2 YSYEKL. The CDR3 nucleotides are TGCGCCAGCAGCCCGGACAGGGGGGTCGGGGAGCTGTTTTTT. This sequence encodes CASSPDRGVGELFF.

This clonotype was detected many times. The chain has TRBV7-9 and TRBJ1-1; D remains ambiguous. V lost 2 bases to trimming and J lost 5 bases, with 6 bases between them. Germline V gives CDR1 SEHNR, CDR2 FQNEAQ (reference sequence). The CDR3 extends over 12 amino acids. CDR3 sequence: CASSLYSTEAFF. The DNA for the CDR3 is TGTGCCAGCAGCTTATATTCGACTGAAGCTTTCTTT.

This clonotype came up a few times. The V and J genes are TRBV24-1 and TRBJ2-2; TRBD2 agrees at 7 bases. The CDR3 loop spans 13 amino acids. Trimming took 4 bases from V and 7 from J; bases not matched to a gene: 2. Germline-derived CDR1 and CDR2 are KGHDR and SFDVKD. The CDR3: CATSEVAGGELFF. Written as DNA, the CDR3 is TGTGCCACCAGTGAAGTAGCGGGCGGGGAGCTGTTTTTT.

The V and J genes are TRBV9 and TRBJ2-5; D possibly corresponds to TRBD1 (6 bases). Germline assignment: CDR1 SGDLS and CDR2 YYNGEE. Trimming took off 4 bases at V and 4 bases at J, with 17 bases between the two ends. The CDR3 sequence is 15 residues long. For the CDR3, the DNA is TGTGCCAGCAGCTTAGGACAGACCGTGAGAGAGACCCAGTACTTC. This encodes CASSLGQTVRETQYF.

The chain has TRBV3-1 and TRBJ2-7; the D call may be TRBD1 or TRBD2 (5 bases each). Trimming took 8 bases from V and 1 from J, leaving 18 bases between them. CDR3 length equals 15 residues. Germline values: CDR1 LGHDT, CDR2 YNNKEL (reference sequence). CDR3 residues: CASRRFLGVSYEQYF. The DNA of the CDR3 is TGTGCCAGCCGCCGGTTTTTGGGGGTATCCTACGAGCAGTACTTC.

This clonotype came up a few times. The gene calls are TRBV11-2 and TRBJ1-4; D unclear. The V end lost 1 base, the J end lost 7 bases, and 13 bases lay between the germline ends. This CDR3 has 15 amino acids. CDR1 is SGHAT and CDR2 is FQNNGV in the germline V gene. CDR3 nucleotides: TGTGCCAGCAGCTTAGTAGTCGGGTCTAGTGAAAAACTGTTTTTT. It encodes CASSLVVGSSEKLFF.

This clonotype was detected many times. The CDR3 is CASAAGFEAFF. The CDR3 DNA reads TGTGCTAGTGCGGCCGGTTTTGAAGCTTTCTTT. The chain joins TRBV12-5 to TRBJ1-1, with D unclear. Germline CDR1 is LGHNT and CDR2 is FRNRAP. V was clipped by 7 bases and J by 7 bases, with 10 bases between them. The CDR3 consists of 11 residues.

This clonotype was observed many times. The chain combines TRBV5-4 with TRBJ2-7, with TRBD2 identical over 8 bases. V lost 4 bases and J lost 8; bases outside the gene matches: 11. CDR1 and CDR2 from the germline V gene are SGHNT and YYREEE (reference sequence). The CDR3 spans 14 residues. The CDR3 DNA reads TGTGCCAGCAGCCCCTACGGACTAGCTTTCCAGCAGTACTTC. This translates into CASSPYGLAFQQYF. The entire variable domain, with the rest obtained from reference TRBV5-4 and TRBJ2-7, is as follows: ETGVTQSPTHLIKTRGQQVTLRCSSQSGHNTVSWYQQALGQGPQFIFQYYREEENGRGNFPPRFSGLQFPNYSSELNVNALELDDSALYLCASSPYGLAFQQYFGPGTRLTVT.

About this clonotype itself: At one end the junction does not follow the germline gene, possibly because of a read error. The rearrangement uses TRBV7-9 and TRBJ2-2; either TRBD1 or TRBD2 may supply D (5 bases each). From germline, CDR1 is SEHNR and CDR2 FQNEAQ (reference sequence). The CDR3 consists of 17 residues. The CDR3 here is CASSLSADTTKDGELSF. In DNA, the CDR3 is TGTGCCAGCAGCTTATCCGCGGACACAACCAAGGACGGGGAGCTGTCTTTT.

This clonotype has more than one count but fewer than ten. This sequence joins TRBV12-3 or TRBV12-4 and TRBJ1-2, with 8 positions matching TRBD1. CDR3 size: 15 residues. After removal of 7 bases from V and 9 bases from J, the junction contained 16 bases not matched to a gene. The CDR3 is CASKMGGTGGYSYTF. The CDR3 nucleotides are TGTGCCAGCAAAATGGGGGGGACAGGAGGATATAGCTACACCTTC.

This clonotype was detected ten times or more. This chain links TRBV7-6 with TRBJ2-7, with 9 bases identical to TRBD1. V shed 4 bases, J shed 2 bases, and the junction held 3 bases outside the gene matches. The CDR3 covers 14 residues. Germline-derived CDR1 and CDR2 are SGHVS and FNYEAQ. CDR3 sequence reads: CASSSGTGTYEQYF. As DNA, the CDR3 is TGTGCCAGCAGCTCCGGGACAGGGACCTACGAGCAGTACTTC.

There are a few counts of this clonotype. The chain recombines TRBV13 with TRBJ2-5; 8 bases are shared with TRBD2. The length of the CDR3 is 15 residues. J lost 6 bases, V lost 1 base, and 7 bases had no gene match. CDR1 PRHDT and CDR2 FYEKMQ come from the germline V gene (reference sequence). This CDR3 reads CASSLAEVAGKTQYF. The DNA for the CDR3 is TGTGCCAGCAGCTTAGCGGAGGTAGCGGGGAAGACCCAGTACTTC.

CDR3 DNA: TGCGCCAGCAGCCAAGAATCCGGCGGGGGGGGATACAATGAGCAGTTCTTC. Amino acid sequence: CASSQESGGGGYNEQFF. This chain uses TRBV4-1 with TRBJ2-1; 9 bases agree with TRBD2. There are 17 residues in the CDR3. Germline V gene sequence: CDR1 MGHRA, CDR2 YSYEKL. V gave up 0 bases and J gave up 4 bases; unmatched junction bases: 7.

Concerning this clonotype itself: A read error may produce the germline difference seen at one junction end. V gene TRBV7-8 combines with J gene TRBJ1-5, with D hard to call. The CDR3 contains 16 residues. Germline V lookup: CDR1 SGHVS, CDR2 FQNEAQ. CDR3 coding DNA: TGTGCCAGCAGCTTAGCCCGCGGGGTTAGCAATCGGCCCCAGCATTTT. As protein: CASSLARGVSNRPQHF.

This clonotype came up many times. V and J are TRBV4-1 and TRBJ2-7; D unclear. The length of the CDR3 is 16 residues. V was clipped by 0 bases and J by 0 bases, with 12 bases between them. The V gene's germline CDR1 is MGHRA and CDR2 YSYEKL. The CDR3 region has the DNA TGCGCCAGCAGCCAAGAACCCCCCCCCAGCTCCTACGAGCAGTACTTC. Translation gives CASSQEPPPSSYEQYF.